Listed below are T cell receptor beta chains from one sample, sequenced in a study of Ad26.COV2.S vaccination and SARS-CoV-2 variants. The assay was immunoSEQ multiplex PCR, and TCRdb's table has in-frame clones only and misses some. The table has a few hundred thousand clones, around 90% seen once. The input for sequencing was peripheral blood, taken in a trial of Ad26.COV2.S vaccine versus placebo. Source of these receptors: a person between 18 and 65 years old who received the Ad26.COV2.S COVID-19 vaccine or a placebo. CDR3s include the opening cysteine and the closing phenylalanine or tryptophan. Fields, in order: V gene, clone size, D gene, J gene, CDR3 DNA, CDR3 protein. D genes are given only for firm matches. Clone size is not always given. Where it is, it says once, few, many or a class for expanded clones.

V gene: TRBV12-5
clone size: -
D gene: -
J gene: TRBJ1-2
CDR3 DNA: TGTGCTAGTGGTTTGGGCGGGGAGATAGGCTATGGCTACACCTTC
CDR3 protein: CASGLGGEIGYGYTF

V gene: TRBV7-9
clone size: -
D gene: -
J gene: TRBJ1-3
CDR3 DNA: TGTGCCAGCAGCGGACCGGGGGTTCATGGAAACACCATATATTTT
CDR3 protein: CASSGPGVHGNTIYF

V gene: TRBV3-1/TRBV3-2
clone size: -
D gene: -
J gene: TRBJ2-7
CDR3 DNA: TGTGCCAGCAGTCATCCCGGGCGCGAGCAGTACTTC
CDR3 protein: CASSHPGREQYF

V gene: TRBV6-5
clone size: -
D gene: -
J gene: TRBJ2-7
CDR3 DNA: TGTGCCAGCAGCCAGTACGAGCAGTACTTC
CDR3 protein: CASSQYEQYF

V gene: TRBV12-3/TRBV12-4
clone size: -
D gene: -
J gene: TRBJ1-2
CDR3 DNA: TGTGCCAGCAGTTTCCCCAGCCTTTATGGCTACACCTTC
CDR3 protein: CASSFPSLYGYTF

V gene: TRBV4-1
clone size: few
D gene: -
J gene: TRBJ1-6
CDR3 DNA: TGCGCCAGCAGCCAAGGGGATGGAATACCTTCACCCCTCCACTTT
CDR3 protein: CASSQGDGIPSPLHF

V gene: TRBV12-3/TRBV12-4
clone size: -
D gene: -
J gene: TRBJ1-2
CDR3 DNA: TGTGCCAGCAGTTTCGCAGGGGCCTATGGCTACACCTTC
CDR3 protein: CASSFAGAYGYTF

V gene: TRBV11-2
clone size: -
D gene: TRBD2
J gene: TRBJ2-5
CDR3 DNA: TGTGCCAGCAGCTTATGGGGGGGAGAAGAGACCCAGTACTTC
CDR3 protein: CASSLWGGEETQYF

V gene: TRBV18
clone size: -
D gene: TRBD2
J gene: TRBJ2-3
CDR3 DNA: TGTGCCAGCTCACCACCGGCGGGGGGGCCTAGCACAGATACGCAGTATTTT
CDR3 protein: CASSPPAGGPSTDTQYF

V gene: TRBV29-1
clone size: -
D gene: -
J gene: TRBJ1-2
CDR3 DNA: TGCAGCGTTGAAGGGAAGGGCTATGGCTACACCTTC
CDR3 protein: CSVEGKGYGYTF

V gene: TRBV27
clone size: -
D gene: -
J gene: TRBJ1-5
CDR3 DNA: TGTGCCAGCACATCAAATAAAGAGGGGGGTTTCAATCAGCCCCAGCATTTT
CDR3 protein: CASTSNKEGGFNQPQHF

V gene: TRBV7-8
clone size: -
D gene: TRBD1
J gene: TRBJ2-7
CDR3 DNA: TGTGCCAGTAGCGTGGGGGACAGCCACAGCTCCTACGAGCAGTACTTC
CDR3 protein: CASSVGDSHSSYEQYF

V gene: TRBV29-1
clone size: -
D gene: -
J gene: TRBJ1-5
CDR3 DNA: TGCAGCGTTGAAGACGGGAGTAATCAGCCCCAGCATTTT
CDR3 protein: CSVEDGSNQPQHF

V gene: TRBV5-1
clone size: -
D gene: -
J gene: TRBJ1-3
CDR3 DNA: TGCGCCAGCAGCTTGGAAGGGATGGGAAACACCATATATTTT
CDR3 protein: CASSLEGMGNTIYF

V gene: TRBV30
clone size: once
D gene: -
J gene: TRBJ1-1
CDR3 DNA: TGTGCCTGGAGTGTTGTGGGGGACACTGAAGCTTTCTTT
CDR3 protein: CAWSVVGDTEAFF

V gene: TRBV28
clone size: few
D gene: -
J gene: TRBJ1-5
CDR3 DNA: TGTGCCAGCACCTATACCAATCAGCCCCAGCATTTT
CDR3 protein: CASTYTNQPQHF

V gene: TRBV15
clone size: -
D gene: TRBD1
J gene: TRBJ2-1
CDR3 DNA: TGTGCCACCAGCAGAGATCTCGGGACAGGGTACAATGAGCAGTTCTTC
CDR3 protein: CATSRDLGTGYNEQFF

V gene: TRBV3-1/TRBV3-2
clone size: -
D gene: -
J gene: TRBJ1-4
CDR3 DNA: TGTGCCAGCAAAATGTCACAGGGACGGCCTGAAAAACTGTTTTTT
CDR3 protein: CASKMSQGRPEKLFF

V gene: TRBV11-2
clone size: -
D gene: -
J gene: TRBJ2-7
CDR3 DNA: TGTGCCAGCAGCCTCCCGCAGGGGGGACGTCCCTTTGGGTCCTACGAGCAGTACTTC
CDR3 protein: CASSLPQGGRPFGSYEQYF

V gene: TRBV6-5
clone size: few
D gene: TRBD2
J gene: TRBJ2-7
CDR3 DNA: TGTGCCAGCAAGCGGGAAACCTACGAGCAGTACTTC
CDR3 protein: CASKRETYEQYF

V gene: TRBV9
clone size: once
D gene: -
J gene: TRBJ1-2
CDR3 DNA: TGTGCCAGCAGCGGAGCTACAGGGACCTATGGCTACACCTTC
CDR3 protein: CASSGATGTYGYTF

V gene: TRBV6-1
clone size: -
D gene: -
J gene: TRBJ1-2
CDR3 DNA: TGTGCCAGCAGTGAACCAGGGAACTATGGCTACACCTTC
CDR3 protein: CASSEPGNYGYTF

V gene: TRBV5-6
clone size: -
D gene: -
J gene: TRBJ1-2
CDR3 DNA: TGTGCCAGCAGCTTGGGGTATGGCTACACCTTC
CDR3 protein: CASSLGYGYTF

V gene: TRBV7-9
clone size: -
D gene: TRBD2
J gene: TRBJ2-7
CDR3 DNA: TGTGCCAGCAGTTTTGTACCTCGTAGCGGGGGGCCCCTCTCCTACGAGCAGTACTTC
CDR3 protein: CASSFVPRSGGPLSYEQYF

V gene: TRBV5-5
clone size: -
D gene: -
J gene: TRBJ1-1
CDR3 DNA: TGTGCCAGCAGCCCCCTCTTACCCGGGGGAATGAACACTGAAGCTTTCTTT
CDR3 protein: CASSPLLPGGMNTEAFF

V gene: TRBV6-2/TRBV6-3
clone size: -
D gene: TRBD1
J gene: TRBJ1-3
CDR3 DNA: TGTGCCAGCAGTTACCGCGGACAGGGGGGCGACACCATATATTTT
CDR3 protein: CASSYRGQGGDTIYF

V gene: TRBV7-9
clone size: -
D gene: -
J gene: TRBJ1-2
CDR3 DNA: TGTGCCAGCACCTTAGATGTCACTGGCTACACCTTC
CDR3 protein: CASTLDVTGYTF

V gene: TRBV10-3
clone size: few
D gene: -
J gene: TRBJ2-2
CDR3 DNA: TGTGCCATCACCAAACAGGGTCCGAACACCGGGGAGCTGTTTTTT
CDR3 protein: CAITKQGPNTGELFF

V gene: TRBV5-5
clone size: -
D gene: TRBD2
J gene: TRBJ2-3
CDR3 DNA: TGTGCCAGCAGCTTCGGACTAGCGGGGGGGCGAGATACGCAGTATTTT
CDR3 protein: CASSFGLAGGRDTQYF

V gene: TRBV9
clone size: -
D gene: TRBD1
J gene: TRBJ1-2
CDR3 DNA: TGTGCCAGCAGCGACTTACAGGGGAACTATGGCTACACCTTC
CDR3 protein: CASSDLQGNYGYTF

V gene: TRBV27
clone size: -
D gene: -
J gene: TRBJ1-1
CDR3 DNA: TGTGCCAGCAGTTTATCCCCGGGTCCGAACACTGAAGCTTTCTTT
CDR3 protein: CASSLSPGPNTEAFF

V gene: TRBV11-2
clone size: -
D gene: -
J gene: TRBJ1-5
CDR3 DNA: TGTGCCAGCAGCTTATTAAATCAGCCCCAGCATTTT
CDR3 protein: CASSLLNQPQHF

V gene: TRBV29-1
clone size: few
D gene: -
J gene: TRBJ1-1
CDR3 DNA: TGCAGCGGCGGGGCAGGGTCAGTGAACACTGAAGCTTTCTTT
CDR3 protein: CSGGAGSVNTEAFF

V gene: TRBV30
clone size: -
D gene: TRBD1
J gene: TRBJ2-7
CDR3 DNA: TGTGCCTGGAGCTCGAGGACAGGGAACGAGCAGTACTTC
CDR3 protein: CAWSSRTGNEQYF

V gene: TRBV6-5
clone size: once
D gene: -
J gene: TRBJ2-1
CDR3 DNA: TGTGCCAGCGAGAGACGGGGATACAATGAGCAGTTCTTC
CDR3 protein: CASERRGYNEQFF

V gene: TRBV7-8
clone size: -
D gene: TRBD1
J gene: TRBJ2-2
CDR3 DNA: TGTGCCAGCAGCTCGACAGGGGGCGGACTCACCGGGGAGCTGTTTTTT
CDR3 protein: CASSSTGGGLTGELFF

V gene: TRBV7-6
clone size: -
D gene: -
J gene: TRBJ2-2
CDR3 DNA: TGTGCCAGCAGCCCTATCGGCGGTTTGGGCGTCGGGGAGCTGTTTTTT
CDR3 protein: CASSPIGGLGVGELFF

V gene: TRBV18
clone size: -
D gene: -
J gene: TRBJ1-1
CDR3 DNA: TGTGCCAGCTCACCGCCCCTGAACACTGAAGCTTTCTTT
CDR3 protein: CASSPPLNTEAFF

V gene: TRBV4-1
clone size: -
D gene: -
J gene: TRBJ2-3
CDR3 DNA: TGCGCCAGCAGCCAAGATGCGGAGCGCACAGATACGCAGTATTTT
CDR3 protein: CASSQDAERTDTQYF

V gene: TRBV11-2
clone size: once
D gene: -
J gene: TRBJ1-2
CDR3 DNA: TGTGCCAGCAGCTTAGTTGCAGGCTATGGCTACACCTTC
CDR3 protein: CASSLVAGYGYTF

V gene: TRBV19
clone size: once
D gene: -
J gene: TRBJ1-1
CDR3 DNA: TGTGCCAGTAGTAGGAGGGGAGGGGCCGCTCCTGGGTTCTTT
CDR3 protein: CASSRRGGAAPGFF

V gene: TRBV11-2
clone size: -
D gene: TRBD2
J gene: TRBJ2-3
CDR3 DNA: TGTGCCAGCAGCCCCGGGACTAGCGGGGGGCCGAACACAGATACGCAGTATTTT
CDR3 protein: CASSPGTSGGPNTDTQYF

V gene: TRBV7-9
clone size: -
D gene: -
J gene: TRBJ1-5
CDR3 DNA: TGTGCCAGCAGCTTAGGAGACAGTGGCAATCAGCCCCAGCATTTT
CDR3 protein: CASSLGDSGNQPQHF

V gene: TRBV10-3
clone size: -
D gene: -
J gene: TRBJ1-6
CDR3 DNA: TGTGCCATCAGTGAGTCGAATTCGGCTTCACCCCTCCACTTT
CDR3 protein: CAISESNSASPLHF

V gene: TRBV13
clone size: -
D gene: TRBD1
J gene: TRBJ1-1
CDR3 DNA: TGTGCCAGCAGCTTGACAGGGGTCAACACTGAAGCTTTCTTT
CDR3 protein: CASSLTGVNTEAFF

V gene: TRBV4-1
clone size: -
D gene: -
J gene: TRBJ1-3
CDR3 DNA: TGCGCCAGCAGCCAAGAAGGGAGTGGGACCTCTGGAAACACCATATATTTT
CDR3 protein: CASSQEGSGTSGNTIYF

V gene: TRBV9
clone size: -
D gene: -
J gene: TRBJ2-2
CDR3 DNA: TGTGCCAGCAGCGCGTTAGCGGACAGCACCGGGGAGCTGTTTTTT
CDR3 protein: CASSALADSTGELFF

V gene: TRBV11-2
clone size: once
D gene: TRBD2
J gene: TRBJ2-7
CDR3 DNA: TGTGCCAGCAGCTTAGCTCCTAGCGGGGGGACCTACGAGCAGTACTTC
CDR3 protein: CASSLAPSGGTYEQYF

V gene: TRBV9
clone size: -
D gene: TRBD2
J gene: TRBJ2-2
CDR3 DNA: TGTGCCAGCAGCTCCCGCGGGGGTACGAACACCGGGGAGCTGTTTTTT
CDR3 protein: CASSSRGGTNTGELFF

V gene: TRBV6-6
clone size: few
D gene: TRBD2
J gene: TRBJ2-1
CDR3 DNA: TGTGCCAGCAGCAGTAGCGGGGGGCTCTACAATGAGCAGTTCTTC
CDR3 protein: CASSSSGGLYNEQFF

V gene: TRBV29-1
clone size: -
D gene: -
J gene: TRBJ1-1
CDR3 DNA: TGCAGCGGTAGTATGCGTAACACTGAAGCTTTCTTT
CDR3 protein: CSGSMRNTEAFF

V gene: TRBV19
clone size: -
D gene: -
J gene: TRBJ1-1
CDR3 DNA: TGTGCCAGTACGAAGGGGGGACTCATGAACACTGAAGCTTTCTTT
CDR3 protein: CASTKGGLMNTEAFF

V gene: TRBV30
clone size: -
D gene: -
J gene: TRBJ2-3
CDR3 DNA: TGTGCCTGGAGTGGAACTAGTGGACCCTACACAGATACGCAGTATTTT
CDR3 protein: CAWSGTSGPYTDTQYF

V gene: TRBV11-2
clone size: -
D gene: TRBD1
J gene: TRBJ2-1
CDR3 DNA: TGTGCCAGCAGCTTCGACAGGGGGCGCTTCAATGAGCAGTTCTTC
CDR3 protein: CASSFDRGRFNEQFF